A selection of T cell receptor beta chains follows, all from one sample in a study of T cells in Graves' hyperthyroidism and ophthalmopathy. TCRdb reprocessed the multiplex PCR reads via MiXCR and lists one record per CDR3 protein. The data show some 350,000 distinct CDR3 sequences, with 15% to 17% seen just once and 28% held by the top ten. The sequenced material came from blood. These TCRs come from a woman aged 18-29 years with Graves' hyperthyroidism that later progressed to Graves' ophthalmopathy. CDR3s include the opening cysteine and the closing phenylalanine or tryptophan. The D gene is left open where the match is weak. Only part of the rows carry a size: once, few, many, or a class if the clone is expanded.

j_call: TRBJ2-3; v_call: TRBV4-3; clone_size: NA; d_call: NA; cdr3_aa: CASSLDWRRTDTQYF; cdr3_nt: TGCGCCAGCAGCCTGGACTGGCGTCGTACAGATACGCAGTATTTT
j_call: TRBJ2-3; v_call: TRBV6-1; clone_size: few; d_call: TRBD1; cdr3_aa: CASSWGQPKPTDTQYF; cdr3_nt: TGTGCCAGCAGTTGGGGACAGCCCAAACCCACAGATACGCAGTATTTT
j_call: TRBJ2-7; v_call: TRBV2; clone_size: many; d_call: NA; cdr3_aa: CASTVKENHEQYF; cdr3_nt: TGTGCCAGCACCGTGAAGGAAAACCACGAGCAGTACTTC
j_call: TRBJ1-1; v_call: TRBV3-1; clone_size: few; d_call: TRBD1; cdr3_aa: CASSQPIGQGARGEAFF; cdr3_nt: TGTGCCAGCAGCCAACCCATTGGACAGGGGGCGAGGGGTGAAGCTTTCTTT
j_call: TRBJ1-2; v_call: TRBV11-2; clone_size: many; d_call: NA; cdr3_aa: CASSLGGQPYGYTF; cdr3_nt: TGTGCCAGCAGCTTAGGGGGGCAGCCCTATGGCTACACCTTC
j_call: TRBJ2-5; v_call: TRBV11-2; clone_size: many; d_call: NA; cdr3_aa: CASSLALGRETQYF; cdr3_nt: TGTGCCAGCAGCTTAGCTCTAGGTCGAGAGACCCAGTACTTC
j_call: TRBJ1-1; v_call: TRBV28; clone_size: many; d_call: NA; cdr3_aa: CASSLPWGSAEAFF; cdr3_nt: TGTGCCAGCAGTCTCCCGTGGGGCTCGGCTGAAGCTTTCTTT
j_call: TRBJ1-5; v_call: TRBV30; clone_size: NA; d_call: NA; cdr3_aa: CAWSAITGAANQPQHF; cdr3_nt: TGTGCCTGGAGCGCCATTACCGGGGCAGCAAATCAGCCCCAGCATTTT
j_call: TRBJ2-3; v_call: TRBV5-1; clone_size: NA; d_call: TRBD1; cdr3_aa: CASSFTGGKDTQYF; cdr3_nt: TGCGCCAGCAGCTTTACAGGGGGGAAAGATACGCAGTATTTT
j_call: TRBJ2-1; v_call: TRBV11-3; clone_size: NA; d_call: TRBD2; cdr3_aa: CASSPRTGTSGYNEQFF; cdr3_nt: TGTGCCAGCAGCCCCCGGACCGGGACTAGCGGATACAATGAGCAGTTCTTC
j_call: TRBJ2-1; v_call: TRBV27; clone_size: few; d_call: NA; cdr3_aa: CASSLLLGTPNEQFF; cdr3_nt: TGTGCCAGCAGTTTGCTCCTCGGGACCCCCAATGAGCAGTTCTTC
j_call: TRBJ2-7; v_call: TRBV7-2; clone_size: many; d_call: NA; cdr3_aa: CASSLGSPSAYEQYF; cdr3_nt: TGTGCCAGCAGCTTAGGCAGCCCATCCGCTTACGAGCAGTACTTC
j_call: TRBJ2-7; v_call: TRBV29-1; clone_size: NA; d_call: NA; cdr3_aa: CSVLEARGYEQYF; cdr3_nt: TGCAGCGTTCTCGAGGCCCGGGGCTACGAGCAGTACTTC
j_call: TRBJ2-7; v_call: TRBV6-1; clone_size: many; d_call: TRBD1; cdr3_aa: CASSYSSPGQDHTTYEQYF; cdr3_nt: TGTGCCAGCAGTTATTCCTCCCCGGGACAGGACCACACAACCTACGAGCAGTACTTC
j_call: TRBJ1-1; v_call: TRBV27; clone_size: few; d_call: NA; cdr3_aa: CASSLQPGHSNTEAFF; cdr3_nt: TGTGCCAGCAGTTTACAACCGGGACACTCGAACACTGAAGCTTTCTTT
j_call: TRBJ2-3; v_call: TRBV20-1; clone_size: NA; d_call: TRBD2; cdr3_aa: CSASRAGGSGGSTDTQYF; cdr3_nt: TGCAGTGCTAGCCGGGCGGGCGGGAGTGGGGGTAGCACAGATACGCAGTATTTT
j_call: TRBJ2-1; v_call: TRBV6-2/TRBV6-3; clone_size: NA; d_call: NA; cdr3_aa: CASSVVRRPGYYNEQFF; cdr3_nt: TGTGCCAGCAGTGTAGTCCGTCGGCCGGGCTACTACAATGAGCAGTTCTTC
j_call: TRBJ1-1; v_call: TRBV15; clone_size: few; d_call: NA; cdr3_aa: CATSRNTENTEAFF; cdr3_nt: TGTGCCACCAGCAGAAATACAGAGAACACTGAAGCTTTCTTT
j_call: TRBJ2-7; v_call: TRBV28; clone_size: many; d_call: NA; cdr3_aa: CASSFRADEQYF; cdr3_nt: TGTGCCAGCAGTTTCAGGGCTGACGAGCAGTACTTC
j_call: TRBJ2-2; v_call: TRBV28; clone_size: many; d_call: TRBD1; cdr3_aa: CASRPPGTGFPGELFF; cdr3_nt: TGTGCCAGCAGACCCCCGGGGACAGGGTTTCCCGGGGAGCTGTTTTTT
j_call: TRBJ1-5; v_call: TRBV6-1; clone_size: many; d_call: NA; cdr3_aa: CASSETAKLGSNQPQHF; cdr3_nt: TGTGCCAGCAGTGAAACCGCCAAATTGGGGAGCAATCAGCCCCAGCATTTT
j_call: TRBJ2-1; v_call: TRBV6-2/TRBV6-3; clone_size: many; d_call: TRBD2; cdr3_aa: CASSYVLAGGDNEQFF; cdr3_nt: TGTGCCAGCAGTTATGTCCTAGCGGGAGGGGACAATGAGCAGTTCTTC
j_call: TRBJ1-1; v_call: TRBV10-3; clone_size: many; d_call: TRBD1; cdr3_aa: CAISEDRARAFF; cdr3_nt: TGTGCCATCAGTGAGGACAGGGCCAGGGCTTTCTTT
j_call: TRBJ2-3; v_call: TRBV2; clone_size: many; d_call: NA; cdr3_aa: CASSEGPLLSPVTDTQYF; cdr3_nt: TGTGCCAGCAGTGAAGGCCCGCTTCTTAGCCCTGTCACAGATACGCAGTATTTT
j_call: TRBJ2-7; v_call: TRBV2; clone_size: many; d_call: TRBD2; cdr3_aa: CASSDDLERGSIEQYF; cdr3_nt: TGTGCCAGCAGTGACGACCTTGAGCGGGGTTCAATCGAGCAGTACTTC
j_call: TRBJ2-7; v_call: TRBV3-1; clone_size: many; d_call: NA; cdr3_aa: CASSPRWAASSYEQYF; cdr3_nt: TGTGCCAGCAGCCCCAGATGGGCTGCAAGCTCCTACGAGCAGTACTTC
j_call: TRBJ2-5; v_call: TRBV4-1; clone_size: NA; d_call: TRBD2; cdr3_aa: CASSQSRLAGEETQYF; cdr3_nt: TGCGCCAGCAGCCAATCCAGACTAGCGGGAGAAGAGACCCAGTACTTC
j_call: TRBJ2-7; v_call: TRBV3-2; clone_size: NA; d_call: NA; cdr3_aa: CASSQAPRYRQALFYEQYF; cdr3_nt: TGTGCCAGCAGCCAAGCCCCCAGATACAGACAGGCCCTTTTTTACGAGCAGTACTTC
j_call: TRBJ1-1; v_call: TRBV10-3; clone_size: NA; d_call: TRBD1; cdr3_aa: CAIGQAAGTEAFF; cdr3_nt: TGTGCCATTGGACAGGCGGCGGGCACTGAAGCTTTCTTT